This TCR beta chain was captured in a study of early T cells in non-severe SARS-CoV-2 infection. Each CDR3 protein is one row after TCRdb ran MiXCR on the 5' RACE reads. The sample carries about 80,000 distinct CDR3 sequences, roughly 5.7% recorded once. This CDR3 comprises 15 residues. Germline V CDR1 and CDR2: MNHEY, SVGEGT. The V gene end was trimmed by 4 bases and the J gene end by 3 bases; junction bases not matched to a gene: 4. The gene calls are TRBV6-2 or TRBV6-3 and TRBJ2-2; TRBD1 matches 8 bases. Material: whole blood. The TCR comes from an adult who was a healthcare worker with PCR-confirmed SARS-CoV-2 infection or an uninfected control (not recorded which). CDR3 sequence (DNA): TGTGCCAGCAGTTGGGGACAGGCGGACACCGGGGAGCTGTTTTTT. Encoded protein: CASSWGQADTGELFF.